The present T cell receptor (beta chain) was sequenced within a study of OX40 agonist ivuxolimab in advanced cancers. With respect to the entire study: The costimulatory receptor OX40 (CD134) was targeted by ivuxolimab, a fully human IgG2 agonistic monoclonal antibody. Patients were allowed to have had prior anti-PD-1, anti-PD-L1 or anti-CTLA-4 therapy, and approximately 40% of the dose-escalation patients had been treated with checkpoint inhibitors. Three dose-escalation patients achieved partial responses, one with hepatocellular carcinoma and two with cutaneous melanoma. The purpose of peripheral TCRbeta sequencing was to test whether ivuxolimab changed TCR sequence diversity and led to clonal T-cell expansion. The dose-escalation cohort was roughly 80% male with a mean age of about 58 years, ranging from roughly 20 to 80. The paper covers the monotherapy dose-escalation part of the phase I ivuxolimab trial, which included N of about 50 patients. Of the approximately 54 patients in dose escalation, about 19 had hepatocellular carcinoma, some 15 had melanoma, 9 had renal cell carcinoma and 9 had head and neck cancer. Intravenous ivuxolimab was administered to patients every 2 weeks at six dose levels: 0.01, 0.1, 0.3, 1.5, 3 and 10 mg/kg.

The trial excluded patients who had a history of autoimmune disease or were on systemic immunosuppression. In every dose cohort, peripheral blood was drawn for TCR sequencing at baseline, cycle 4 day 1, and cycle 7 day 1. Samples were obtained from an open-label, multicenter, first-in-human phase I dose-escalation trial of ivuxolimab. The trial enrolled adults with locally advanced or metastatic head and neck squamous cell, hepatocellular, melanoma or renal cell carcinoma. Before TCR sequencing, CD4+ T cells and CD8+ T cells were sorted from peripheral blood as separate populations. Points the paper makes about the study in general: On average, CD8+ T cells showed more expanded clones than CD4+ T cells after ivuxolimab. In the 0.1-3.0 mg/kg groups, partial responders were among the patients with the lowest normalized peripheral clonal expansion, particularly in CD8+ T cells. Antigen specificity was not determined for the clonally expanded peripheral T cells. At doses of 0.1 to 3.0 mg/kg, clonal expansion of both CD4+ and CD8+ blood T cells was observed from baseline to week 6. Low levels of normalized T-cell clonal expansion were also seen in some patients who did not respond.

On this clone: Its antigen is not yet known. Base qualities are missing; no much larger clone stands one base away.

Genomic DNA was extracted from sorted cells for sequencing of the TCRbeta CDR3 region. The immunoSEQ Assay was used to sequence the TCRbeta CDR3 regions. Drawn from immuneACCESS, this table holds only the in-frame rearrangements with V and J called that TCRdb kept. Clones are partly lost; checked studies trace under half to an unresolved V gene and leave the rest unexplained. In all, the sample holds some 73,000 clones, and 85% to 90% of those were seen once. Roughly 0.56% of the sample is taken by the ten largest. The CDR3 numbers 13 residues from cysteine through phenylalanine. The entry retains the CDR3 DNA only, 39 bases that are in frame from base 1. Relative to germline, V is 5 bases shorter and J is 2 bases shorter, with 10 bases between their ends. The germline V gene gives CDR1 as MDHEN and CDR2 as SYDVKM.

The origin of this receptor is an adult with an advanced solid tumor such as melanoma, head and neck, liver or kidney cancer. Sequenced here: CD4+ or CD8+ T cells sorted from blood, sampled in a trial of the OX40 agonist ivuxolimab. The rearranged segments are TRBV28 and TRBJ2-7; the D segment cannot be called with confidence. The sequenced DNA is TGTGCCAGCAGTGAGACGGTCCCCTACGAGCAGTACTTC. Its protein product is CASSETVPYEQYF.